A selection of T cell receptor beta chains follows, all from one sample in a study of OX40 agonist ivuxolimab in advanced cancers. Clones were read by immunoSEQ multiplex PCR, and TCRdb kept only the in-frame ones, dropping some. The sample has 85,000 to 90,000 clones; about 94% are singletons. The material was CD4+ or CD8+ T cells sorted from blood, obtained in a trial of the OX40 agonist ivuxolimab. The origin of the receptors is an adult with an advanced solid tumor such as melanoma, head and neck, liver or kidney cancer. Each CDR3 is given without its conserved first and last residue.

>TRBV7-2
ASSLGGSGNTIY
>TRBV5-1
ASSPTPRGLRNIQY
>TRBV7-2
ASSLAPGQRNEQF
>TRBV30
AWAQMGETQY
>TRBV27
ASSLYRGYGYT
>TRBV19
ASRVGQGLYEQY
>TRBV4-3
ASSQVQASGAVS
>TRBV6-4
ASRTQDGNTEAF
>TRBV30
AWGRGTGAILTYEQY
>TRBV4-2
ASSYSSGTGPYEQY
>TRBV27
ASSPDVRVSNAGANVLT
>TRBV9
ASSPGQGTSYEQY
>TRBV27
ASSSGPGSSYNEQF
>TRBV5-1
ASSLAHPGYYEQY
>TRBV9
ASSVDWGGSPLH
>TRBV28
ASSFPTSQRSSNEQF
>TRBV9
ASSVGTGGHFEQY
>TRBV28
ASSKAFGGEKLF
>TRBV6-5
ASRGQGAGYGYT
>TRBV6-6
ASSYSNREYTQY
>TRBV11-3
ASSPRSYEQY
>TRBV28
ASRTGANTEAF
>TRBV25-1
ASSAWITGDYEQY
>TRBV29-1
SVDTPTPSYNEQF
>TRBV6-5
ASSEREGTGELF
>TRBV30
AWSGRGGTPLH
>TRBV6-6
ASSYGGDTIY
>TRBV20-1
SANYEQY
>TRBV18
ASSQGAGIAYEQY
>TRBV11-2
ASSPLQGINYEQY
>TRBV15
ATSREDSYTQY
>TRBV6-5
ASSYSFSVNTEAF
>TRBV18
ASSTTGVGQPQH
>TRBV7-5
ARNGAGRETQY
>TRBV9
ASSESDRRARYSGANVLT
>TRBV5-4
ASIAGNTGELF
>TRBV9
ASRSSGTETQY
>TRBV23-1
ASSRSEGTLAKNIQY
>TRBV18
ASSPPVTRTDTQY
>TRBV5-6
ASRRGGDSYEQY
>TRBV6-1
ASSEGAVTPQY
>TRBV10-3
ATTGNYGYT
>TRBV4-3
ASSQRGGQGYGYT
>TRBV4-2
ASSQGERDYEQY
>TRBV5-1
ASSFGGGSTDTQY
>TRBV18
ASSPLGPAVGTDTQY
>TRBV7-2
ASTQRAGGETQY
>TRBV28
ASSLLLGLSTDTQY
>TRBV28
ASQRWDENTGELF
>TRBV5-4
ASSPKPGGANTGELF
>TRBV28
ASSPWTGGNTIY
>TRBV7-7
ASSPIVRSGGNEQF
>TRBV11-3
ASRHGQTEQF
>TRBV15
ATSGRTALSTDTQY
>TRBV28
ASRGRGQGNYGYT
>TRBV18
ASSPPGGQGAGNIQY
>TRBV28
ASSLYTSGRSD